This T cell receptor (beta chain) was identified in a study of T-cell memory formation after mild COVID-19. Study information: Largely, the TCR clusters proved donor specific.

From the 5' RACE reads, TCRdb called clonotypes with MiXCR, one entry per CDR3 protein. This table holds about 500,000 distinct CDR3 sequences, around 21% found once. Study-level points and caveats: A second wave expanding day 15 to 37 was CD4+-biased; contracting clones were balanced.

With 10 bases removed from V and 7 bases from J, the gap between germline ends came to 14 bases. Germline loops: CDR1 MNHEY, CDR2 SMNVEV (reference sequence). CDR3 size: 13 residues. About this clonotype: Its specificity is unknown.

Sequencing input: PBMCs or a T cell subset sorted from them (not recorded which). The V gene is TRBV27, the J gene TRBJ1-6, with D possibly TRBD1 on 6 matching bases. This receptor was identified in an adult woman who had mild COVID-19 (a few samples of this study predate the infection). Cell type and time point are not known. The CDR3 DNA reads TGTGCCACCCATCGGACAGTAAATTCACCCCTCCACTTT. Protein product: CATHRTVNSPLHF.